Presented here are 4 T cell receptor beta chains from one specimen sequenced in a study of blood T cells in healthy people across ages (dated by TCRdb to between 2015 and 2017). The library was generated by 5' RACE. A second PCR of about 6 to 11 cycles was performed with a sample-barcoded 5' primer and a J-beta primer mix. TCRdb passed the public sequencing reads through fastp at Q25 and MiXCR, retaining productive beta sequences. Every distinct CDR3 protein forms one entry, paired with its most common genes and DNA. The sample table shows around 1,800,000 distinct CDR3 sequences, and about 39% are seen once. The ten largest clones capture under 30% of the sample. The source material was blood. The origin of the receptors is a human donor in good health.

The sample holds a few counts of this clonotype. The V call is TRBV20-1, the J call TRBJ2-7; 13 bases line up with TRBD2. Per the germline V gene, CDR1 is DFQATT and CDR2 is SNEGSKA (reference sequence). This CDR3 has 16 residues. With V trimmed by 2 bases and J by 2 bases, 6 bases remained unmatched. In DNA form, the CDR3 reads TGCAGTGCTAGAAGACTAGCGGGGGGCCCTACCTACGAGCAGTACTTC. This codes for CSARRLAGGPTYEQYF.

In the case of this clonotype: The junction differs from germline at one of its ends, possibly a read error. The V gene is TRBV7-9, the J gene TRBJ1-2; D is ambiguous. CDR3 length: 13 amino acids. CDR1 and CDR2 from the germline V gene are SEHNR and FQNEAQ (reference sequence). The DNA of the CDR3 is TGTGCCAGCAGCCATGGAGGGCACTATGGCTGCACCTTC. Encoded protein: CASSHGGHYGCTF.

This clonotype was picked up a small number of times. In nucleotides, the CDR3 is TGTGCCATCACGGGACAGCCGAACCCTTCCTACAATGAGCAGTTCTTC. Protein: CAITGQPNPSYNEQFF. V and J are TRBV10-3 and TRBJ2-1; 7 nucleotides align to TRBD1. CDR1 and CDR2 (germline): ENHRY, SYGVKD. The CDR3 loop spans 16 amino acids. V shed 7 bases, J shed 1 base, and the junction held 10 bases outside the gene matches.

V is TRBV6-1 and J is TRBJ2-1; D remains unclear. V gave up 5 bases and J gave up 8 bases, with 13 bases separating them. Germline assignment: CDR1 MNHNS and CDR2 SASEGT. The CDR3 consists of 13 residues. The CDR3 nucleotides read TGTGCCAGCAGTCCGCTCCCCTTGGATGAGCAGTTCTTC. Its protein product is CASSPLPLDEQFF.